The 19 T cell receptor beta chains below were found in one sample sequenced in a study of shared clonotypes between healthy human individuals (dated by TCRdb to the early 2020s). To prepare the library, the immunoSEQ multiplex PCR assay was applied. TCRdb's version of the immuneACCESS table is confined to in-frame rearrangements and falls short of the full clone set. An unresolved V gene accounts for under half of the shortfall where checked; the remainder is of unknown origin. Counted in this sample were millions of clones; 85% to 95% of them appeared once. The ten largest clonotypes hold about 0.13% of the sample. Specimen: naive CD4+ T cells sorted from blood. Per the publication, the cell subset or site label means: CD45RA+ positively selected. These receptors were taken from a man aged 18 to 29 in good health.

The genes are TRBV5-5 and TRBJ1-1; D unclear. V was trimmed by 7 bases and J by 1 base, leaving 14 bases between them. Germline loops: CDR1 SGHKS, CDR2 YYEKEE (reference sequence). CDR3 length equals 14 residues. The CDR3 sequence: CASGKRRENTEAFF. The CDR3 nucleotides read TGTGCCAGCGGAAAAAGAAGGGAGAACACTGAAGCTTTCTTT. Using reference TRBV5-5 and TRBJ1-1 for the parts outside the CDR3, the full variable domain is DAGVTQSPTHLIKTRGQQVTLRCSPISGHKSVSWYQQVLGQGPQFIFQYYEKEERGRGNFPDRFSARQFPNYSSELNVNALLLGDSALYLCASGKRRENTEAFFGQGTRLTVV.

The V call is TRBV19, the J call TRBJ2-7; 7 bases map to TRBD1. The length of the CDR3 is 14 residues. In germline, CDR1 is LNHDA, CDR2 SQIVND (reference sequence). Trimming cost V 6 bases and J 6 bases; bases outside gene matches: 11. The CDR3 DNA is TGTGCCAGTAGGAAGGACAGGTCGGCCGTCGAGCAGTACTTC. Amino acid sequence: CASRKDRSAVEQYF.

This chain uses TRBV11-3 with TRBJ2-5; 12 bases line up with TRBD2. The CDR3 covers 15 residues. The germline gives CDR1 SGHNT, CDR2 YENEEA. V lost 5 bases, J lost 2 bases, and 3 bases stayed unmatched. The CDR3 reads CASSTGLAGQETQYF. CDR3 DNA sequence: TGTGCCAGCAGCACAGGACTAGCGGGGCAAGAGACCCAGTACTTC.

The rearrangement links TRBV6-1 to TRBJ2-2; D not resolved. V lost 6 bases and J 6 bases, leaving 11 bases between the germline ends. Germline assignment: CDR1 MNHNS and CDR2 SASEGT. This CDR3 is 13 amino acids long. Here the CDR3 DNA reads TGTGCCAGCAGGGTACTTGATGCCGGGGAGCTGTTTTTT. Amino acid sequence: CASRVLDAGELFF.

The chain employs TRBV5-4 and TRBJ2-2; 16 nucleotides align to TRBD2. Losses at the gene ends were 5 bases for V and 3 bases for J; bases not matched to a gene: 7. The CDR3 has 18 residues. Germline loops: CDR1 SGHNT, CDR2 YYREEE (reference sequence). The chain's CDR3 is CASSRGTSGRGDTGELFF. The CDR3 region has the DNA TGTGCCAGCAGTAGAGGGACTAGCGGGAGGGGGGACACCGGGGAGCTGTTTTTT.

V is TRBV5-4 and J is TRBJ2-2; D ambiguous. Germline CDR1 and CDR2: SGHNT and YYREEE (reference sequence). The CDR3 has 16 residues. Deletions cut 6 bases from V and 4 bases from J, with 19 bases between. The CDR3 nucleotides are TGTGCCAGCACGCTTAGGGCAGGAACTGGCACCGGGGAGCTGTTTTTT. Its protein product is CASTLRAGTGTGELFF. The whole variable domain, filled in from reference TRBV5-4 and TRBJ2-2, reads ETGVTQSPTHLIKTRGQQVTLRCSSQSGHNTVSWYQQALGQGPQFIFQYYREEENGRGNFPPRFSGLQFPNYSSELNVNALELDDSALYLCASTLRAGTGTGELFFGEGSRLTVL.

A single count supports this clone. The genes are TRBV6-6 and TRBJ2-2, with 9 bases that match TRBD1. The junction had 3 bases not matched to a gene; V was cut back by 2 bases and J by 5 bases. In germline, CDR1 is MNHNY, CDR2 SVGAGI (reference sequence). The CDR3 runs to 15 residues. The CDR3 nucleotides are TGTGCCAGCAGTTACCGGACAGGGGCTACCGGGGAGCTGTTTTTT. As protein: CASSYRTGATGELFF.

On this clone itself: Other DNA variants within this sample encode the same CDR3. The CDR3 DNA reads TGCGCCAGCAGCTTGGGGGGCGGAGAGACCCAGTACTTC. Its translation is CASSLGGGETQYF. The J gene is TRBJ2-5, the V gene TRBV5-1, with D maybe TRBD1 (5 bases). There are 13 residues in the CDR3. Trimming cost V 0 bases and J 4 bases, with 7 bases left between them. Germline CDR1 is SGHRS and CDR2 is YFSETQ.

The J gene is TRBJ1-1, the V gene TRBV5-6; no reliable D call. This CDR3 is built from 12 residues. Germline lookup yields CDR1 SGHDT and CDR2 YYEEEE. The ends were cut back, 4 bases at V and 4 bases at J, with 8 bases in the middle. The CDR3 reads CASSGWGTEAFF. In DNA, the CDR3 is TGTGCCAGCAGCGGCTGGGGCACTGAAGCTTTCTTT.

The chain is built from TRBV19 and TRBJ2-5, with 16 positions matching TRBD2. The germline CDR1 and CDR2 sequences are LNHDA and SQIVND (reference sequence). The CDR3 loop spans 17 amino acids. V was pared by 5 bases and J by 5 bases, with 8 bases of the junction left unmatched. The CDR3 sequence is CASSPGTSGGAWETQYF. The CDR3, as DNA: TGTGCCAGTAGTCCAGGGACTAGCGGGGGGGCCTGGGAGACCCAGTACTTC.

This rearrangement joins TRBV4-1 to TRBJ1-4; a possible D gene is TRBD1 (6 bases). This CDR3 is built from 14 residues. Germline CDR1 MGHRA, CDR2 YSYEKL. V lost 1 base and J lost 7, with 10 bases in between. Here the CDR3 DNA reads TGCGCCAGCAGCCAAGGGGGGGGCCCTGAAAAACTGTTTTTT. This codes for CASSQGGGPEKLFF.

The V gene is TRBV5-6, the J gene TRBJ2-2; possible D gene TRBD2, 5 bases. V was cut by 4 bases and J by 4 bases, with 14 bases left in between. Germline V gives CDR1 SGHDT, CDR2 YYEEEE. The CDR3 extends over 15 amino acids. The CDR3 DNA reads TGTGCCAGCAGCCCAGGAGGTGGTGCCACCGGGGAGCTGTTTTTT. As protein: CASSPGGGATGELFF.

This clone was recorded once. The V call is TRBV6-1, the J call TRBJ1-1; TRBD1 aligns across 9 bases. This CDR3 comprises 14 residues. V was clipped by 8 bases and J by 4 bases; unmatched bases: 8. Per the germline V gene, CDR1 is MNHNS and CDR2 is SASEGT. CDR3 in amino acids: CASYKDRGGTEAFF. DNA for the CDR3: TGTGCCAGCTACAAGGACAGGGGAGGCACTGAAGCTTTCTTT.

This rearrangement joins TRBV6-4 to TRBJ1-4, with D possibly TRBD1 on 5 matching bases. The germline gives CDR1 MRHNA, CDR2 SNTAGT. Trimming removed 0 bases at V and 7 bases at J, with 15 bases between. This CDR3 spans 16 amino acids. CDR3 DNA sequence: TGTGCCAGCAGTGACTCGAGTCCTAGGGGTGGTGAAAAACTGTTTTTT. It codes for CASSDSSPRGGEKLFF.

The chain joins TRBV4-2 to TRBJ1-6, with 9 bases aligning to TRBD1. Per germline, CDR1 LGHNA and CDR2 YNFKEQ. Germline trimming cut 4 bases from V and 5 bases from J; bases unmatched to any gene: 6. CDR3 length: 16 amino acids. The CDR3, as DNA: TGTGCCAGCAGCCTAATAGACAGGGGGAATAATTCACCCCTCCACTTT. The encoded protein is CASSLIDRGNNSPLHF.

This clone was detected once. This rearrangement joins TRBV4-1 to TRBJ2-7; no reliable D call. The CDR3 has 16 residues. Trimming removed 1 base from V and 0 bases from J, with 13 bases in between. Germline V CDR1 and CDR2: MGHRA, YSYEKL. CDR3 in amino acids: CASSQGVFSVSYEQYF. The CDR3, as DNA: TGCGCCAGCAGCCAAGGTGTTTTCTCCGTCTCCTACGAGCAGTACTTC.

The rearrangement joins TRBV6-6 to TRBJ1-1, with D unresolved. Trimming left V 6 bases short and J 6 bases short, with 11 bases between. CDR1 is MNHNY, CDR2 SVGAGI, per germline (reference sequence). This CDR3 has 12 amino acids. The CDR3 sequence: CASSPVLAEAFF. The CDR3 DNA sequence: TGTGCCAGCAGCCCCGTTTTAGCTGAAGCTTTCTTT.

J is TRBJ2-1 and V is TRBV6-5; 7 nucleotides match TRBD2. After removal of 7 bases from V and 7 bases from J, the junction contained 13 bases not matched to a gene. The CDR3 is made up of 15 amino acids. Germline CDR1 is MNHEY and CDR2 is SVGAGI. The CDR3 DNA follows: TGTGCCAGCACCACCGGGACTAAAGTGGGAAATGAGCAGTTCTTC. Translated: CASTTGTKVGNEQFF.

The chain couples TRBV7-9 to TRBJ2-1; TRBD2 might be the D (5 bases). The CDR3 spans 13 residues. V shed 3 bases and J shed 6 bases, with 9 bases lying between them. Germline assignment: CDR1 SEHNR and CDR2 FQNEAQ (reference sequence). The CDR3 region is CASSFSGVNEQFF. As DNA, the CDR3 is TGTGCCAGCAGCTTCTCCGGGGTCAATGAGCAGTTCTTC. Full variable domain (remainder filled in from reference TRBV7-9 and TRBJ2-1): DTGVSQNPRHKITKRGQNVTFRCDPISEHNRLYWYRQTLGQGPEFLTYFQNEAQLEKSRLLSDRFSAERPKGSFSTLEIQRTEQGDSAMYLCASSFSGVNEQFFGPGTRLTVL.